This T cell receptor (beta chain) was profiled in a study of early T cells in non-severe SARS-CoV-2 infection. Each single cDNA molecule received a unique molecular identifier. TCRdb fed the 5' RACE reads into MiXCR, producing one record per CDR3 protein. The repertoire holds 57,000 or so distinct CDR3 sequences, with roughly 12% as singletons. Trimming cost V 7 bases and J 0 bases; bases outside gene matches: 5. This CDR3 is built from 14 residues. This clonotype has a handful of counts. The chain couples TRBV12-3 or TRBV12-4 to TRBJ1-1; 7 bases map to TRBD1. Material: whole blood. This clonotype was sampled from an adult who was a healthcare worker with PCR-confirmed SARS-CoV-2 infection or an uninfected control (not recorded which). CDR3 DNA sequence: TGTGCCAGCACCCTCACAGGGGTGAACACTGAAGCTTTCTTT. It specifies CASTLTGVNTEAFF.